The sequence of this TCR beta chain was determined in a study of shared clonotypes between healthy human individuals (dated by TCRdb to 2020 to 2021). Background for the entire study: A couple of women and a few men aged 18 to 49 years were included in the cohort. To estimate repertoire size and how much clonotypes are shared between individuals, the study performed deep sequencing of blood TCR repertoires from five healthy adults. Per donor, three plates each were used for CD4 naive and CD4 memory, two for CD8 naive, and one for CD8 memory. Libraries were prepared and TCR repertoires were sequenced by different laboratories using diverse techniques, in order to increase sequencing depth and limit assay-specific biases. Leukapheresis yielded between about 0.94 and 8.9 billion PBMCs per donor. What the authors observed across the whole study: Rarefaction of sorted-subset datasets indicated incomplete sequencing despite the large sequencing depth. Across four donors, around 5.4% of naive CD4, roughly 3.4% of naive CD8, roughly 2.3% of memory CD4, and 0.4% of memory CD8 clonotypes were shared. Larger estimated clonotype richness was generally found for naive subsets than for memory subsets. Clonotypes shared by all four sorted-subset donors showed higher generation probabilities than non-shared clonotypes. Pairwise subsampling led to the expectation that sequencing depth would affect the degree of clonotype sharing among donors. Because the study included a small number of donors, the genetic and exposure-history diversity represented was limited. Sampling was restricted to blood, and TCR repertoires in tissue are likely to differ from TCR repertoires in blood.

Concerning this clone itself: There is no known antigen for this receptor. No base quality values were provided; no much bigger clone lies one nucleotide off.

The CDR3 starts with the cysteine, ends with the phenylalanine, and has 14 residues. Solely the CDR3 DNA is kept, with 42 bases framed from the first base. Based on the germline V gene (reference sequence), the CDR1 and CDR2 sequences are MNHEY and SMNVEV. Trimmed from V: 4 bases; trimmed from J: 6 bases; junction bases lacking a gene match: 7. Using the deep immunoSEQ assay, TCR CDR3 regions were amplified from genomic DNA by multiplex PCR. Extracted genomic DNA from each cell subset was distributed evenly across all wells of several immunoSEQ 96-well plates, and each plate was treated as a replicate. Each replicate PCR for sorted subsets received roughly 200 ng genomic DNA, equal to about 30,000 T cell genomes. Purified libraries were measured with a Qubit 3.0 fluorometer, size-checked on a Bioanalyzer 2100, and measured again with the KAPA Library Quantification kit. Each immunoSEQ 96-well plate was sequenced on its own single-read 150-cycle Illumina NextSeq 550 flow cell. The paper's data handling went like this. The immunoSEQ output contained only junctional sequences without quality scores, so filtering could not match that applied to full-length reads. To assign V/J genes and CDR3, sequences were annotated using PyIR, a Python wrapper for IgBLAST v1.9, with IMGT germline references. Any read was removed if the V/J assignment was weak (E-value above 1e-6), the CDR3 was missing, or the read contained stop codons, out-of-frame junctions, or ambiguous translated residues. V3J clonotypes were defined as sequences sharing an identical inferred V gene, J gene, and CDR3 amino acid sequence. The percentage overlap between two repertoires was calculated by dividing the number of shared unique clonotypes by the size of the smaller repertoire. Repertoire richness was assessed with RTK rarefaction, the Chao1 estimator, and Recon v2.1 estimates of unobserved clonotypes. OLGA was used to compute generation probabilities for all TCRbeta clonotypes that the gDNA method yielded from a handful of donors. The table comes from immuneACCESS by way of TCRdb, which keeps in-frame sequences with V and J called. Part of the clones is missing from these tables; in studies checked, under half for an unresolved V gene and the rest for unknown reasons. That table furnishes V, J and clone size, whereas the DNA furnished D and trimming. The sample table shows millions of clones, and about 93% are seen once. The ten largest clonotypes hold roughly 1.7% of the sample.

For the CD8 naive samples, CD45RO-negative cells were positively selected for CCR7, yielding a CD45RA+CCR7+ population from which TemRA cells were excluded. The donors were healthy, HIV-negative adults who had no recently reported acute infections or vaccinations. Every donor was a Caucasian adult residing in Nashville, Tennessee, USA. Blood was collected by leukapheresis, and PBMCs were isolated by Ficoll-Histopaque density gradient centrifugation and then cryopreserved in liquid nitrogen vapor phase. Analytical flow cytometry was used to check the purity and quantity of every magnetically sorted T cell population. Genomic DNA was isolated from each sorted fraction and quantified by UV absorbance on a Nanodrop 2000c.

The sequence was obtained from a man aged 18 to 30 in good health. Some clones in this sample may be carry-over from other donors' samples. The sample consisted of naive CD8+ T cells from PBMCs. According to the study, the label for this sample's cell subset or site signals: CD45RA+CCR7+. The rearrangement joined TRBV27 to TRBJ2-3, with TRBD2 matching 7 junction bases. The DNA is TGTGCCAGCAGTTCGAGGCGGGAGTTCGATACGCAGTATTTT. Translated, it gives CASSSRREFDTQYF.